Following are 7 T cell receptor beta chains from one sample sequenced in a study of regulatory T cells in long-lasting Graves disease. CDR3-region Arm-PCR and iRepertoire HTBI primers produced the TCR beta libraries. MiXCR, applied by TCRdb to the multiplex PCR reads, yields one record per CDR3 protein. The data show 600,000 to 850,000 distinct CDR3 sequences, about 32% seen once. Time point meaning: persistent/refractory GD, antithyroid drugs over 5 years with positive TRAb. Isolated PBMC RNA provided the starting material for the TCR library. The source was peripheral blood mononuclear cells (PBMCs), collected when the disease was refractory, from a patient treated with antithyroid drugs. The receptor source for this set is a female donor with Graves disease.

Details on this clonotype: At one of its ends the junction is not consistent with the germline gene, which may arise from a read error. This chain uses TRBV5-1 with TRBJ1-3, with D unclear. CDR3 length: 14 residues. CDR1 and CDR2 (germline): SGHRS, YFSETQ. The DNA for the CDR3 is TGTGCCAGCAGTTTATCCCTCTCTGGAAACACCATATATTTT. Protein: CASSLSLSGNTIYF.

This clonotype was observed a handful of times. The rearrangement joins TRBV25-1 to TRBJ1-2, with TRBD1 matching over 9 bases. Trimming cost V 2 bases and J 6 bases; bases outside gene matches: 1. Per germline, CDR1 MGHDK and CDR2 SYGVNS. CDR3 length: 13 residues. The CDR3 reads CASSERDRDGYTF. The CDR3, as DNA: TGTGCCAGCAGTGAACGGGACAGGGATGGCTACACCTTC.

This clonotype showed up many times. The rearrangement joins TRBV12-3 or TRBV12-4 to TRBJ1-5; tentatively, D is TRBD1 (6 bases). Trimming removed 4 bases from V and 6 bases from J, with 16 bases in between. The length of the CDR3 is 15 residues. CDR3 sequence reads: CASSSNQQGAQPQHF. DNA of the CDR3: TGTGCCAGCAGTTCAAACCAACAGGGTGCTCAGCCCCAGCATTTT.

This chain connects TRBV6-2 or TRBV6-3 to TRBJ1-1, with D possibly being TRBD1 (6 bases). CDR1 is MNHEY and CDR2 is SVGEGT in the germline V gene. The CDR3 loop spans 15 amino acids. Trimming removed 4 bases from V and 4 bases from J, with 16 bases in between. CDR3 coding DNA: TGTGCCAGCAGTTTCGGGGGCGCAGGGGCCACTGAAGCTTTCTTT. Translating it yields CASSFGGAGATEAFF.

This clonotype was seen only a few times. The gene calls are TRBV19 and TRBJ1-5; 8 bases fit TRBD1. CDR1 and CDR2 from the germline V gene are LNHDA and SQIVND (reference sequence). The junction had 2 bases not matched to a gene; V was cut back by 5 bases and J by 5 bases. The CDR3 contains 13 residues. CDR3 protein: CASSPQGDQPQHF. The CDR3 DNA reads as TGTGCCAGTAGTCCACAGGGGGATCAGCCCCAGCATTTT. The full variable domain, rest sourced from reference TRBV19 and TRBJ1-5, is DGGITQSPKYLFRKEGQNVTLSCEQNLNHDAMYWYRQDPGQGLRLIYYSQIVNDFQKGDIAEGYSVSREKKESFPLTVTSAQKNPTAFYLCASSPQGDQPQHFGDGTRLSIL.

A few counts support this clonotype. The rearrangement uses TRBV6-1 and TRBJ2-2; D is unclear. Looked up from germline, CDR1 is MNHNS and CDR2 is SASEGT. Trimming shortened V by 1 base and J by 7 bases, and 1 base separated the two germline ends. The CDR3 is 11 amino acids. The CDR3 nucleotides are TGTGCCAGCAGTGAAGACGGGGAGCTGTTTTTT. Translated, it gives CASSEDGELFF.

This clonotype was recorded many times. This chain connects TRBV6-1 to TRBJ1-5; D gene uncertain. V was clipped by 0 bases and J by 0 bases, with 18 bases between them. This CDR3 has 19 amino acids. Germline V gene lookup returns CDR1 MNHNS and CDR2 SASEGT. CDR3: CASSEALLGRFDSNQPQHF. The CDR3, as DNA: TGTGCCAGCAGTGAAGCGCTTCTCGGACGGTTTGATAGCAATCAGCCCCAGCATTTT.